This T cell receptor beta chain was recorded in a study of blood T cells in healthy people across ages. About the research overall: Template-switching capture recovered about one barcoded beta molecule per two T cells.

Points from the study as a whole: Expanded clonotype shifts may have been confounded, as the donors had an unknown CMV status. Older age went with lower TCR beta diversity per million T cells, in a roughly linear way.

Remarks on this clonotype: Its antigen is as yet unknown.

A second roughly 7 to 11 cycle PCR used barcoded and J-beta primers. TCRdb used MiXCR to reprocess the 5' RACE reads, holding one entry per CDR3 protein. The table has some 700,000 distinct CDR3 sequences, roughly 47% seen once. The CDR3 contains 12 residues. Germline V gene sequence: CDR1 DFQATT, CDR2 SNEGSKA (reference sequence). V gene TRBV20-1 combines with J gene TRBJ2-7, with 7 bases aligning to TRBD2. Matching the DNA end better, TRBJ2-5 makes the J call doubtful. The TCR sequence derives from a woman aged 60 to 75 in good health. Sequencing used blood. DNA for the CDR3: TGCAGTGCTGACGGCGGGGGTGAGACCCAGTACTTC. Translation gives CSADGGGETQYF.